What follows are 23 T cell receptor beta chains derived from one specimen sequenced in a study of T-cell memory formation after mild COVID-19. TCRdb used MiXCR to reprocess the 5' RACE reads, holding one entry per CDR3 protein. This table holds 210,000 or so distinct CDR3 sequences, more than 9% found once. The sample was PBMCs or a T cell subset sorted from them (not recorded which). The receptors stem from a man between 18 and 35 years old who had mild COVID-19 (a few samples of this study predate the infection). Cell type and time point are not known.

The rearrangement uses TRBV7-2 and TRBJ1-5; D is undetermined. From germline, CDR1 is SGHTA and CDR2 FQGNSA. The ends were cut back, 4 bases at V and 13 bases at J, with 14 bases in the middle. The CDR3 length is 12 residues. CDR3 coding DNA: TGTGCCAGCAGCTCCCAACCGGGTCCTCAGCATTTT. It codes for CASSSQPGPQHF.

This clonotype showed up just a few times. The chain has TRBV6-5 and TRBJ2-7, with TRBD1 identical over 11 bases. The J segment lost 3 bases and the V segment lost 6 bases, leaving 7 bases of the junction unmatched. CDR3 length: 15 residues. Germline CDR1 and CDR2: MNHEY and SVGAGI. CDR3 protein: CASSLVGTGGYEQYF. The DNA for the CDR3 is TGTGCCAGCAGCCTCGTGGGGACAGGGGGCTACGAGCAGTACTTC.

The rearrangement joins TRBV7-9 to TRBJ2-3; no clear D. Trimming left V 3 bases short and J 1 base short, with 5 bases between. Germline loops: CDR1 SEHNR, CDR2 FQNEAQ (reference sequence). The CDR3 is 13 amino acids. The CDR3 nucleotides read TGTGCCAGCAGCTTCGACGGCACAGATACGCAGTATTTT. Translation gives CASSFDGTDTQYF.

The rearrangement joins TRBV11-1 to TRBJ1-2; D perhaps matches TRBD1 (6 bases). From germline, CDR1 is SGHAT and CDR2 FQDESV (reference sequence). The CDR3 covers 14 residues. V was shortened by 5 bases and J by 2 bases, with 12 bases between the two germline ends. CDR3 DNA sequence: TGTGCCAGCAGCGAGGACAGATCGAACTATGGCTACACCTTC. Amino acid sequence: CASSEDRSNYGYTF.

The sample holds a few counts of this clonotype. The chain carries TRBV18 and TRBJ1-1; 7 nucleotides line up with TRBD1. V shed 6 bases, J shed 8 bases, and the junction held 12 bases outside the gene matches. This CDR3 is 14 amino acids long. Per the germline V gene, CDR1 is KGHSH and CDR2 is LQKENI. The CDR3 loop is CASSPGTERPEAFF. For the CDR3, the DNA is TGTGCCAGCTCCCCCGGGACAGAGAGGCCCGAAGCTTTCTTT. The full variable domain, rest sourced from reference TRBV18 and TRBJ1-1, is NAGVMQNPRHLVRRRGQEARLRCSPMKGHSHVYWYRQLPEEGLKFMVYLQKENIIDESGMPKERFSAEFPKEGPSILRIQQVVRGDSAAYFCASSPGTERPEAFFGQGTRLTVV.

The chain couples TRBV6-1 to TRBJ2-1; TRBD1 matches 9 bases. Germline V CDR1 and CDR2: MNHNS, SASEGT. Trimming removed 7 bases from V and 6 bases from J; junction bases left unmatched: 13. This CDR3 spans 16 amino acids. This chain's CDR3 is CASIWTGAPSRNEQFF. The CDR3 nucleotides are TGTGCCAGCATTTGGACAGGGGCCCCGTCGCGCAATGAGCAGTTCTTC.

This clonotype was detected a few times. This chain links TRBV5-1 with TRBJ2-2; maybe TRBD1 (5 bases). The CDR3 runs 16 residues. Trimming stripped 6 bases from V and 3 bases from J, with 18 bases between. The V gene's germline CDR1 is SGHRS and CDR2 YFSETQ. The DNA of the CDR3 is TGCGCCAGCAAAGTATCCTCGACAGCCGACACCGGGGAGCTGTTTTTT. It encodes CASKVSSTADTGELFF.

The rearrangement links TRBV9 to TRBJ2-7; no definite D call. The CDR3 contains 15 residues. V was cut by 5 bases and J by 2 bases, with 17 bases left in between. Germline CDR1 is SGDLS and CDR2 is YYNGEE. For the CDR3, the DNA is TGTGCCAGCAGTCCTAGAGGCGGCAGAGCCTACGAGCAGTACTTC. Amino acids: CASSPRGGRAYEQYF.

This clonotype was counted a few times. This chain connects TRBV6-4 to TRBJ2-3; no firm D call. V was shortened by 7 bases and J by 2 bases, with 7 bases between the two germline ends. The length of the CDR3 is 12 residues. The germline V gene encodes CDR1 MRHNA and CDR2 SNTAGT. The CDR3 loop is CASIENTDTQYF. DNA for the CDR3: TGTGCCAGCATCGAGAACACAGATACGCAGTATTTT.

The CDR3 region has the DNA TGTGCCAGCAGCTCGTGGCAGAACACTGAAGCTTTCTTT. It is translated as CASSSWQNTEAFF. This sequence joins TRBV7-9 and TRBJ1-1; D unclear. V was clipped by 4 bases and J by 1 base, with 7 bases between them. Per the germline V gene, CDR1 is SEHNR and CDR2 is FQNEAQ (reference sequence). The CDR3 spans 13 residues.

This clonotype has a count of ten or more. V is TRBV6-5 and J is TRBJ2-7; 8 positions agree with TRBD1. V was clipped by 10 bases and J by 2 bases; unmatched bases: 13. The germline CDR1 and CDR2 sequences are MNHEY and SVGAGI. The CDR3 covers 15 residues. In DNA, the CDR3 is TGTGCCACTACTAGACAGGGGCGGATAGCCTACGAGCAGTACTTC. Its translation is CATTRQGRIAYEQYF.

This clonotype was detected a few times. The chain uses TRBV5-1 and TRBJ1-3; D gene uncertain. Germline CDR1 is SGHRS and CDR2 is YFSETQ. Trimming left V 0 bases short and J 0 bases short, with 7 bases between. The CDR3 runs to 15 residues. The CDR3 nucleotides read TGCGCCAGCAGCTTGGGTTCGGGCTCTGGAAACACCATATATTTT. Protein: CASSLGSGSGNTIYF. Combining the CDR3 with reference TRBV5-1 and TRBJ1-3 gives the whole variable domain KAGVTQTPRYLIKTRGQQVTLSCSPISGHRSVSWYQQTPGQGLQFLFEYFSETQRNKGNFPGRFSGRQFSNSRSEMNVSTLELGDSALYLCASSLGSGSGNTIYFGEGSWLTVV.

This chain uses TRBV5-4 with TRBJ2-3; D is perhaps TRBD2 (6 bases). CDR3 size: 16 residues. In germline, CDR1 is SGHNT, CDR2 YYREEE (reference sequence). The V and J ends lost 3 bases and 2 bases respectively, with 16 bases between them. This chain's CDR3 is CASSSVLALPTDTQYF. Here the CDR3 DNA reads TGTGCCAGCAGCTCGGTCCTAGCGCTACCCACAGATACGCAGTATTTT.

This chain joins TRBV20-1 and TRBJ2-5; D remains ambiguous. Germline V gives CDR1 DFQATT, CDR2 SNEGSKA (reference sequence). The CDR3 is made up of 13 amino acids. Trimming removed 2 bases at V and 4 bases at J, with 11 bases between. CDR3 region: CSARPGIPETQYF. The CDR3 coding sequence is TGCAGTGCTAGACCGGGTATCCCAGAGACCCAGTACTTC.

This clonotype was recorded many times. V and J are TRBV7-9 and TRBJ2-5; 10 nucleotides match TRBD1. Trimming at V came to 4 bases and at J to 4 bases, leaving 9 bases not matched to a gene. This CDR3 region has 16 residues. Germline lookup yields CDR1 SEHNR and CDR2 FQNEAQ (reference sequence). Written as DNA, the CDR3 is TGTGCCAGCAGCTCGTTCGGGACAGGGGCGAGAGAGACCCAGTACTTC. Translation: CASSSFGTGARETQYF.

This chain joins TRBV18 and TRBJ1-2; D is uncertain. Per the germline V gene, CDR1 is KGHSH and CDR2 is LQKENI. The CDR3 length is 14 residues. V shed 0 bases and J shed 4 bases, with 9 bases lying between them. The CDR3: CASSPPTGTYGYTF. DNA for the CDR3: TGTGCCAGCTCACCACCGACCGGAACCTATGGCTACACCTTC.

This clonotype was counted many times. V usage is TRBV3-1 and J usage is TRBJ1-5; unclear D gene. The CDR3 length is 13 residues. Germline lookup yields CDR1 LGHDT and CDR2 YNNKEL (reference sequence). The V and J ends lost 0 bases and 6 bases respectively, with 6 bases between them. The CDR3 reads CASSQDLGQPQHF. In nucleotides, the CDR3 is TGTGCCAGCAGCCAAGATTTGGGTCAGCCCCAGCATTTT.

This clonotype was picked up a small number of times. This rearrangement joins TRBV6-1 to TRBJ2-2; TRBD1 aligns across 7 bases. Looked up from germline, CDR1 is MNHNS and CDR2 is SASEGT. V was clipped by 6 bases and J by 7 bases; unmatched bases: 14. This CDR3 contains 16 residues. For the CDR3, the DNA is TGTGCCAGCAGCGACCTAGAAAGGACAGGCCGCGGGGAGCTGTTTTTT. The encoded protein is CASSDLERTGRGELFF.

This sequence joins TRBV4-1 and TRBJ1-1; no definite D call. The CDR3 runs to 17 residues. The V end was cut by 0 bases, the J end by 3 bases, with 17 bases between. Germline values: CDR1 MGHRA, CDR2 YSYEKL. Here the CDR3 DNA reads TGCGCCAGCAGCCAAGATCATTTCGTTCGGTGGCACACTGAAGCTTTCTTT. It translates to CASSQDHFVRWHTEAFF.

This clonotype came up a few times. The gene calls are TRBV14 and TRBJ2-2; D unclear. The germline gives CDR1 SGHDN, CDR2 FVKESK. The CDR3 extends over 15 amino acids. The V gene lost 4 bases and the J gene lost 2 bases, with 11 bases spanning the gap. The CDR3 protein is CASSPVTGNTGELFF. The CDR3 bases are TGTGCCAGCAGCCCCGTCACGGGCAACACCGGGGAGCTGTTTTTT.

The chain carries TRBV3-1 and TRBJ2-3; D not resolved. Looked up from germline, CDR1 is LGHDT and CDR2 is YNNKEL (reference sequence). V shed 2 bases and J shed 4 bases, with 10 bases lying between them. The length of the CDR3 is 14 residues. Written as DNA, the CDR3 is TGTGCCAGCAGCCAATTTACCTTCGCAGATACGCAGTATTTT. Encoded protein: CASSQFTFADTQYF.

The V and J genes are TRBV11-2 and TRBJ2-1, with D possibly being TRBD1 or TRBD2 (5 bases each). V was pared by 5 bases and J by 15 bases, with 20 bases between. CDR3 length equals 13 residues. Germline V lookup: CDR1 SGHAT, CDR2 FQNNGV. For the CDR3, the DNA is TGTGCCAGCAGCCTAAGTTCGGGGCGGCACGGGTTCTTC. It yields the protein CASSLSSGRHGFF.

This clonotype was counted between two and nine times. This rearrangement joins TRBV28 to TRBJ1-2, with D perhaps matching TRBD1 (6 bases). Per the germline V gene, CDR1 is MDHEN and CDR2 is SYDVKM. Trimming shortened V by 6 bases and J by 5 bases, and 13 bases separated the two germline ends. This CDR3 has 13 amino acids. The CDR3 bases are TGTGCCAGCAGACTGACAGGATTATATGGCTACACCTTC. Amino acid sequence: CASRLTGLYGYTF.